The clone carrying this T cell receptor beta chain was found a few times. Its target is unknown. The sample's time point: newly diagnosed GD, antithyroid drugs for less than 3 months. From RNA extracted from PBMCs, the TCR library was made. These data belong to a study of regulatory T cells in long-lasting Graves disease. General observations from the study: Patients with persistent disease showed a bias toward TRBV28, TRBJ1-2 and TRBJ2-5. Comparison showed that persistent patients shared more public clonotypes (2,741) than new patients (about 970).

The TCR beta library used iRepertoire HTBI primers with Arm-PCR amplification of CDR3. One entry per CDR3 protein results from TCRdb running MiXCR on the multiplex PCR reads. This table holds about 530,000 distinct CDR3 sequences, about 16% found once. V lost 4 bases, J lost 5 bases, and 11 bases lay in between. The germline CDR1 and CDR2 sequences are SGHTA and FQGTGA. The CDR3 spans 14 residues. These data were also filed under a second study, of T cells in Graves' hyperthyroidism and ophthalmopathy. From that second work: The HTBI primer set served for first-round RT-PCR of the TCR CDR3.

The chain links TRBV7-3 to TRBJ2-2; a weak D match, TRBD1 (6 bases). The clonotype comes from a woman aged 40-60 years with Graves disease. The sample in question was peripheral blood mononuclear cells (PBMCs), obtained at new diagnosis, from a patient treated with antithyroid drugs. The CDR3 DNA sequence: TGTGCCAGCAGCTCGGACAGAGCTACCGGGGAGCTGTTTTTT. Amino acid sequence: CASSSDRATGELFF. Full variable domain (missing parts from reference TRBV7-3 and TRBJ2-2): GAGVSQTPSNKVTEKGKYVELRCDPISGHTALYWYRQSLGQGPEFLIYFQGTGAADDSGLPNDRFFAVRPEGSVSTLKIQRTERGDSAVYLCASSSDRATGELFFGEGSRLTVL.